This T cell receptor beta chain appears in the sequencing data of a study of metastatic and nonmetastatic thyroid tumors (dated by TCRdb to between 2020 and 2021). Notes on the research overall: For patients with malignant and with benign thyroid disease, the researchers compared repertoires between peripheral blood samples and tumor or nodule tissue samples.

V ends up 1 base short and J 2 bases short, with an unmatched junction base count of 4. Taken from the germline V gene (reference sequence), the CDR1 and CDR2 loops are LNHNV and YYDKDF. From its cysteine to its phenylalanine, the CDR3 spans 17 amino acids. CDR3 DNA only is kept here, 51 bases in frame from base 1. No patient had received any treatment before thyroid surgery. The study retrospectively analysed patient clinical samples collected from about 2012 to 2019 using T-cell receptor beta sequencing. The library came from PCR. Sequencing was carried out with an Illumina HiSeq 4000. High-throughput sequencing was used to profile the TCR beta-chain CDR3 region of every patient. As for the original processing: Drawing on CDR3 differences between clinicopathological groups, the researchers built a classifier meant to tell apart patients with distant-metastatic papillary thyroid cancer. Repertoire diversity was assessed with the Shannon index, and tumor-blood repertoire similarity with the Morisita-Horn index. TCRdb reprocessed the public reads (quality trimming at Q25 with fastp, clone calling with MiXCR) and kept in-frame beta chains. The V and J calls, along with clone size, are taken from TCRdb and not from the paper's own processing. The sample data list about 38,000 clones, and about 45% of these were observed just once. Roughly a quarter of the sample belongs to the ten largest clones.

Points on this clone: What this receptor recognizes is not known. Qualities for individual bases were not recorded, and no much larger clone is one base off.

Points the paper makes about the study in general: In both blood and tumor samples, TCR beta diversity was reported to be significantly higher in malignant tumors than in benign nodules.

In this chain, TRBV15 is recombined with TRBJ2-1, and TRBD2 matches 11 of the central bases. The TCR sequence derives from a male donor with papillary thyroid cancer or a benign thyroid nodule (not recorded which). Some clones in this sample may be carry-over from other donors' samples. Sample: tumor tissue. The sequenced DNA is TGTGCCACCAGCAGAGGTCAACTAGCGGGGGCCTACAATGAGCAGTTCTTC. The translation is CATSRGQLAGAYNEQFF.